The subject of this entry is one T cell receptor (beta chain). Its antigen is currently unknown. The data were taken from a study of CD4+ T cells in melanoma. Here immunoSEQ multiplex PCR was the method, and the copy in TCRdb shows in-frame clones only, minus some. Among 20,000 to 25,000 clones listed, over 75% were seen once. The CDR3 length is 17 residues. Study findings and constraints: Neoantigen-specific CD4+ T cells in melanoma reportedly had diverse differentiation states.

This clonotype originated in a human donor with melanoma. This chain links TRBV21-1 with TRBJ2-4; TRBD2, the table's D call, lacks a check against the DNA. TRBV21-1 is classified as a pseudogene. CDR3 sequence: CASSKLEGFSAKNIQYF. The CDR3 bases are TGTGCCAGCAGCAAACTGGAGGGATTCTCTGCCAAAAACATTCAGTACTTC.